Described below is a single T cell receptor beta chain sequence and its context. Its matching antigen is unknown. The method was immunoSEQ multiplex PCR; TCRdb's version includes in-frame clones alone and lacks a portion of them. The sample has roughly 240,000 clones, around 87% seen once. The CDR3 runs 12 residues. The germline V and J ends were trimmed by 6 bases and 6 bases, with 10 bases remaining between them. The germline V gene has CDR1 PRHDT and CDR2 FYEKMQ (reference sequence). The data originate from a study of cytomegalovirus exposure and HLA in healthy donors. Study-wide findings and caveats: It was about 180 TCR beta chains that were listed as cytomegalovirus-associated.

The TCR originated in a young man in good health and CMV-seronegative. This chain links TRBV13 with TRBJ2-3; D not resolved. Sequencing was carried out using PBMCs. This CDR3 is CASRHVLDTQYF. In DNA, the CDR3 is TGTGCCAGCAGACATGTTTTGGATACGCAGTATTTT.